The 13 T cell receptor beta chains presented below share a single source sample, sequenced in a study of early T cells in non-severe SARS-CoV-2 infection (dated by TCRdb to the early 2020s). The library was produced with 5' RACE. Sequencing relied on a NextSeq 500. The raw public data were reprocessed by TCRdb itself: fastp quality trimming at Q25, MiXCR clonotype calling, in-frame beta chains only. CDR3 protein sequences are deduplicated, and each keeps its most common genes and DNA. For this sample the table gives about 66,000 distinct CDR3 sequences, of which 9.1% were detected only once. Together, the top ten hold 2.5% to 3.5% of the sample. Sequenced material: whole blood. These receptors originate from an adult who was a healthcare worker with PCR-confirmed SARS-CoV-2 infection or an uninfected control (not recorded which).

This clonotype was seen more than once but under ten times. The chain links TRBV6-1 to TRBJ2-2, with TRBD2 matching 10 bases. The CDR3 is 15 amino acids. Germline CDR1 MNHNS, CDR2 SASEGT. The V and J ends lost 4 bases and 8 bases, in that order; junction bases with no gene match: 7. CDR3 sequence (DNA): TGTGCCAGCAGTGGATACTCGGGACTAGCGGGGGAGCTGTTTTTT. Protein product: CASSGYSGLAGELFF.

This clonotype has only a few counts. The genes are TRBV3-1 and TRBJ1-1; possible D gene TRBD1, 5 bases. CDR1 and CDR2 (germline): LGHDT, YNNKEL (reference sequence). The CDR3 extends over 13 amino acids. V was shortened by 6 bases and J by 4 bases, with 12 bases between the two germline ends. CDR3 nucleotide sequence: TGTGCCAGCAGTTCCCACGGGGCCACTGAAGCTTTCTTT. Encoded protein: CASSSHGATEAFF.

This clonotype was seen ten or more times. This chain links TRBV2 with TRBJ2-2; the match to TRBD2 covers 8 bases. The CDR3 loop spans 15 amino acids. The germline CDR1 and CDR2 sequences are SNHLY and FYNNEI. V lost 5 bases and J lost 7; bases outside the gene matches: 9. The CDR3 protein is CASSFAGGSYGELFF. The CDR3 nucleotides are TGTGCCAGCAGTTTCGCGGGAGGATCCTACGGGGAGCTGTTTTTT.

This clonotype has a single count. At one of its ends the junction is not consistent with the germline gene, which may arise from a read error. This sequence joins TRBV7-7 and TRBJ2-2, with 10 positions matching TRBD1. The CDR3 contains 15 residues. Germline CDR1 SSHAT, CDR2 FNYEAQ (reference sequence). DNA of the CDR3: TGTGCCAGCAGCTTGGGACAGGGGATCACCGGGGAGCTGCTTTTT. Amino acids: CASSLGQGITGELLF.

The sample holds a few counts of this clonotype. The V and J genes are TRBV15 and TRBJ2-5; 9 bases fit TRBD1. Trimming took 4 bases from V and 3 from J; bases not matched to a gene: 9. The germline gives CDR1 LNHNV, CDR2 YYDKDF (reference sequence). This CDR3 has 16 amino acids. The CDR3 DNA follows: TGTGCCACCAGCACCCTGACAGGGGGGAGGAAAGAGACCCAGTACTTC. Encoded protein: CATSTLTGGRKETQYF.

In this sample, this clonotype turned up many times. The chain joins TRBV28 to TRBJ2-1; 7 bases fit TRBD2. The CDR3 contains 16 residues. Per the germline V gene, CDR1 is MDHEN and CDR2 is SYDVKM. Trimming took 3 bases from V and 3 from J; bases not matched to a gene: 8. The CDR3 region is CASSLRGRGGYNEQFF. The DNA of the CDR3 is TGTGCCAGCAGTTTGCGGGGGAGGGGAGGCTACAATGAGCAGTTCTTC.

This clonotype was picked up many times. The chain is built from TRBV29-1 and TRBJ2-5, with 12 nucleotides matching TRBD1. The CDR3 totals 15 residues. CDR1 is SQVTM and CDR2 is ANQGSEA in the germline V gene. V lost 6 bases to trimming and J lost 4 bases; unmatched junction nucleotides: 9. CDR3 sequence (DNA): TGCAGCGTCGCCGGCGGGACAGGGGGCCCAGAGACCCAGTACTTC. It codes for CSVAGGTGGPETQYF.

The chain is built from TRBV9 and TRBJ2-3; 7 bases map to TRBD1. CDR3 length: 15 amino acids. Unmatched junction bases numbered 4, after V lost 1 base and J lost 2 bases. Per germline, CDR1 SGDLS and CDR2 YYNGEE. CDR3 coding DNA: TGTGCCAGCAGCGTACGACAGGGAATCACAGATACGCAGTATTTT. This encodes CASSVRQGITDTQYF. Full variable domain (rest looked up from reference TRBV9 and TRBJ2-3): DSGVTQTPKHLITATGQRVTLRCSPRSGDLSVYWYQQSLDQGLQFLIQYYNGEERAKGNILERFSAQQFPDLHSELNLSSLELGDSALYFCASSVRQGITDTQYFGPGTRLTVL.

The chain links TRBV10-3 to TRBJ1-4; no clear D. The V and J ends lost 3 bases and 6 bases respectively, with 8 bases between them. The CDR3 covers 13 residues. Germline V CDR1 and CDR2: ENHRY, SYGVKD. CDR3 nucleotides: TGTGCCATCAGTGAATCGACGGATGAAAAACTGTTTTTT. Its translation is CAISESTDEKLFF.

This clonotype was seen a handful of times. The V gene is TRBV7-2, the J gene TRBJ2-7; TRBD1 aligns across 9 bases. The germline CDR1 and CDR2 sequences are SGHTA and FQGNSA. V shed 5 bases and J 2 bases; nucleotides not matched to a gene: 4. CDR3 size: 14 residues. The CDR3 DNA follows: TGTGCCAGCAGCGCCCGGACAGGGGCCTACGAGCAGTACTTC. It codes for CASSARTGAYEQYF.

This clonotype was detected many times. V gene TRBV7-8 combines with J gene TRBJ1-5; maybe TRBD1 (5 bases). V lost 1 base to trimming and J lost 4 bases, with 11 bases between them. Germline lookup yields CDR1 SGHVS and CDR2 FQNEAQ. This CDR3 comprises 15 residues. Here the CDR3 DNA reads TGTGCCAGCAGCTTAGATCTGGCAGGGAATCAGCCCCAGCATTTT. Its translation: CASSLDLAGNQPQHF.

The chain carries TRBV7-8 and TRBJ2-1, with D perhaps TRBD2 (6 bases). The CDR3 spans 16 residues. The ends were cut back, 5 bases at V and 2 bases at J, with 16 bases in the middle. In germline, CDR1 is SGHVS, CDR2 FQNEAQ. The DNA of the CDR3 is TGTGCCAGCAGCCCGACTATACTAGCAGCCTACAATGAGCAGTTCTTC. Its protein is CASSPTILAAYNEQFF. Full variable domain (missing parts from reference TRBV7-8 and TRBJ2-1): GAGVSQSPRYKVAKRGQDVALRCDPISGHVSLFWYQQALGQGPEFLTYFQNEAQLDKSGLPSDRFFAERPEGSVSTLKIQRTQQEDSAVYLCASSPTILAAYNEQFFGPGTRLTVL.

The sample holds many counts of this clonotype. CDR3: CASSPGQIQETQYF. CDR3 sequence (DNA): TGTGCCAGCAGTCCCGGACAGATTCAAGAGACCCAGTACTTC. The rearrangement uses TRBV28 and TRBJ2-5; D might be TRBD1 (6 bases). This CDR3 is built from 14 residues. CDR1 is MDHEN, CDR2 SYDVKM, per germline. Trimming took off 5 bases at V and 2 bases at J, with 12 bases between the two ends.